This T cell receptor (beta chain) comes out of a study of blood T cell repertoires in COVID-19. Across the whole study: Researchers got acute and convalescent COVID-19 samples from the United States, Italy and Spain. Sources were T cells, B-cell-depleted T cells, or PBMCs; the material itself was cDNA or gDNA.

TCRdb keeps only in-frame clones here, not all; method: immunoSEQ multiplex PCR. The sample lists roughly 190,000 clones, about nine tenths occurring once. This CDR3 spans 16 amino acids. Germline values: CDR1 LNHDA, CDR2 SQIVND (reference sequence). V lost 0 bases to trimming and J lost 2 bases, with 12 bases between them. Sequencing input: PBMCs or T cells enriched from blood (not recorded which). The receptor was derived from a woman in her twenties or thirties who had recovered from COVID-19. V usage is TRBV19 and J usage is TRBJ2-3, with D hard to call. The CDR3 DNA sequence: TGTGCCAGTAGTATAGACCCCCGGAGAGCCACAGATACGCAGTATTTT. It yields the protein CASSIDPRRATDTQYF.